Shown below are 2 T cell receptor beta chains from a single sample sequenced in a study of memory CD4+ T cells and cytomegalovirus serostatus. Libraries were prepared by immunoSEQ multiplex PCR; TCRdb keeps only in-frame clonotypes and omits some of them. This sample has about 50,000 clones; about three quarters occur once, and the top ten carry roughly 0.76%. Single viable CD3+CD4+CD8-CD45RO+ cells were sorted as the memory CD4+ T cells. The specimen sequenced was memory CD4+ T cells from blood. The receptors shown here come from an adult in good health and CMV-seronegative.

This chain connects TRBV7-9 to TRBJ2-1; TRBD2 agrees at 8 bases. The germline V gene has CDR1 SEHNR and CDR2 FQNEAQ (reference sequence). This CDR3 contains 16 residues. The V and J ends lost 0 bases and 7 bases, in that order; junction bases with no gene match: 8. In DNA form, the CDR3 reads TGTGCCAGCAGCTTAGCCAGCGGGAGTTATAGAAATGAGCAGTTCTTC. Translated: CASSLASGSYRNEQFF. Variable domain in full (rest from reference TRBV7-9 and TRBJ2-1): DTGVSQNPRHKITKRGQNVTFRCDPISEHNRLYWYRQTLGQGPEFLTYFQNEAQLEKSRLLSDRFSAERPKGSFSTLEIQRTEQGDSAMYLCASSLASGSYRNEQFFGPGTRLTVL.

This clone is labeled as medium-sized. This CDR3 reads CASSEQPYTEAFF. CDR3 DNA: TGTGCCAGCAGTGAACAGCCTTACACTGAAGCTTTCTTT. The chain uses TRBV2 and TRBJ1-1; no reliable D call. Germline V gene sequence: CDR1 SNHLY, CDR2 FYNNEI. The V gene lost 2 bases and the J gene lost 3 bases, with 7 bases spanning the gap. CDR3 length: 13 residues.